Included here is one T cell receptor beta chain sequence, with context. The sample originates from a study of blood T cell repertoires in COVID-19. Overall study context: Acute and convalescent COVID-19 specimens originated in the United States, Italy and Spain.

Using immunoSEQ multiplex PCR, the repertoire was profiled, and TCRdb retains in-frame clones only, with some absent. The table lists some 350,000 clones, approximately 86% of them singletons. The sample comprised peripheral blood. The receptor was isolated from a human donor in a cohort sampled during active COVID-19.

The CDR3 spells CASSEGQGAINEQFF. The DNA for the CDR3 is TGTGCCAGCAGTGAAGGACAGGGAGCCATAAATGAGCAGTTCTTC. This chain uses TRBV6-1 with TRBJ2-1, with 7 bases fitting TRBD1. The germline CDR1 and CDR2 sequences are MNHNS and SASEGT. CDR3 length: 15 amino acids. Unmatched junction bases numbered 7, after V lost 1 base and J lost 7 bases.